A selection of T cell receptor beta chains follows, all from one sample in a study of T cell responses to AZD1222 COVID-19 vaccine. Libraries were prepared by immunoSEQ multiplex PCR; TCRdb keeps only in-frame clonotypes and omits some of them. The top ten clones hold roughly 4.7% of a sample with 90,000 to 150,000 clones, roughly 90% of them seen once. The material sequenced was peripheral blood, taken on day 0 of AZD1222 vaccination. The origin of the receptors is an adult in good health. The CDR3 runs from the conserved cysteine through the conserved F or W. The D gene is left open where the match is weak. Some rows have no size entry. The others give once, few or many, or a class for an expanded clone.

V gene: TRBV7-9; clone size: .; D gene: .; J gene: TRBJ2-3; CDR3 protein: CASSTDGIPDTQYF; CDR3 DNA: TGTGCCAGCAGTACAGATGGGATCCCAGATACGCAGTATTTT
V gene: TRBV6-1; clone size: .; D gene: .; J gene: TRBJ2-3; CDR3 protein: CASSEGGHITDTQYF; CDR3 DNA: TGTGCCAGCAGTGAAGGGGGACATATCACAGATACGCAGTATTTT
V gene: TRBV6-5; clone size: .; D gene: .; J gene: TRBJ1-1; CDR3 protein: CASRLDRLEAAFF; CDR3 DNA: TGTGCCAGCCGACTGGACCGATTAGAGGCAGCTTTCTTT
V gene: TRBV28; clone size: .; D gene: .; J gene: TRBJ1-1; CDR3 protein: CASLGFEAFF; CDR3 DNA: TGTGCCAGCCTAGGATTTGAAGCTTTCTTT
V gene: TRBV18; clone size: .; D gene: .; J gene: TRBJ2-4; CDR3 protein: CASSPPGGSPGSGAKNIQYF; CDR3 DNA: TGTGCCAGCTCACCTCCGGGGGGCTCACCCGGGTCGGGGGCCAAAAACATTCAGTACTTC
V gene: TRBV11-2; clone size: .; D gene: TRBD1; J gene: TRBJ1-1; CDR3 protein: CASSQTGDTEAFF; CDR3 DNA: TGTGCCAGCAGCCAGACAGGGGACACTGAAGCTTTCTTT
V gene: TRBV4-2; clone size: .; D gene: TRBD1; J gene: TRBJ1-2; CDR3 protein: CASSQGEPGLRQGVIDGYTF; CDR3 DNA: TGTGCCAGCAGCCAAGGCGAACCTGGGTTGAGACAGGGGGTAATTGATGGCTACACCTTC
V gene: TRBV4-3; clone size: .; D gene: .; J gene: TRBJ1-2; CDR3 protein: CASSQDGQIRANYGYTF; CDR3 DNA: TGCGCCAGCAGCCAAGATGGTCAAATCAGAGCTAACTATGGCTACACCTTC
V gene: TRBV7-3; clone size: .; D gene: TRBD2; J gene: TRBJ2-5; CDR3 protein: CASTTSGGPQETQYF; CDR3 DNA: TGTGCCAGCACGACTAGCGGGGGGCCCCAAGAGACCCAGTACTTC
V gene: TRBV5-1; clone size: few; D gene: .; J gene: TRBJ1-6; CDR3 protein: CASSSLLGGGNSPLHF; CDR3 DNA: TGCGCCAGCAGCTCGCTCCTTGGTGGGGGAAATTCACCCCTCCACTTT
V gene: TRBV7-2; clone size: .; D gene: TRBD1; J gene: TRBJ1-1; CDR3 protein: CASRRQGAEAFF; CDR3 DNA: TGTGCCAGTAGAAGACAGGGGGCTGAAGCTTTCTTT
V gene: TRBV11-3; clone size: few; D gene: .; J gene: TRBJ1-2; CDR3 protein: CASSLTDEHNYGYTF; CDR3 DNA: TGTGCCAGCAGCTTAACAGACGAACATAACTATGGCTACACCTTC
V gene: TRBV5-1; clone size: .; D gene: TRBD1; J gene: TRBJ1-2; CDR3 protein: CASSSDRVTNYGYTF; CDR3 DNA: TGCGCCAGCAGCTCAGACAGGGTGACTAACTATGGCTACACCTTC
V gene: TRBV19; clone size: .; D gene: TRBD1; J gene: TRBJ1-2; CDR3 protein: CASSMRGQSYGYTF; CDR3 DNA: TGTGCCAGTAGTATGAGGGGACAGAGCTATGGCTACACCTTC
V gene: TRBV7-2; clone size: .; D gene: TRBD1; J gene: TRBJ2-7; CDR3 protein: CASNRDRTSYEQYF; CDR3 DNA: TGTGCCAGCAACCGGGACAGGACCTCCTACGAGCAGTACTTC
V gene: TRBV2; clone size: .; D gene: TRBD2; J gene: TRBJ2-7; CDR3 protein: CASRSLAGGHEQYF; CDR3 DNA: TGTGCCAGCAGGTCCCTAGCGGGGGGCCACGAGCAGTACTTC
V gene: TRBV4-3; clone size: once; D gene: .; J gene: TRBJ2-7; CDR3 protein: CASSQRDRGYEQYF; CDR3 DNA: TGCGCCAGCAGCCAACGGGACCGAGGCTACGAGCAGTACTTC
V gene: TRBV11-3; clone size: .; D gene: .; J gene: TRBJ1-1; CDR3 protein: CASSLGRGTEAFF; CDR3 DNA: TGTGCCAGCAGCTTAGGTCGGGGCACTGAAGCTTTCTTT
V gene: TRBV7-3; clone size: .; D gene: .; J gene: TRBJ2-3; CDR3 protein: CASSLNAGEAGDTQYF; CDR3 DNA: TGTGCCAGCAGCTTAAATGCAGGGGAAGCGGGAGATACGCAGTATTTT
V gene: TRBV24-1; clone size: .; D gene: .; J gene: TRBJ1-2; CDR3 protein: CATSDSWDGGSGYTF; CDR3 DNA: TGTGCCACCAGTGACAGTTGGGACGGGGGGAGCGGCTACACCTTC
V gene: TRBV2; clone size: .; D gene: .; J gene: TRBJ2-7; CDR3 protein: CASGSGIYEQYF; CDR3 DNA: TGTGCCAGCGGCAGTGGTATCTACGAGCAGTACTTC
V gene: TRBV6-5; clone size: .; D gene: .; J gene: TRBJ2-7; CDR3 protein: CASSYSDVAEQYF; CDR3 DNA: TGTGCCAGCAGTTACTCGGATGTGGCCGAGCAGTACTTC
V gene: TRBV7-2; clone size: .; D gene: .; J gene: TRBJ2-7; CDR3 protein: CASSPQGQGNNEQYF; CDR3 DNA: TGTGCCAGCAGCCCCCAGGGGCAGGGGAATAACGAGCAGTACTTC
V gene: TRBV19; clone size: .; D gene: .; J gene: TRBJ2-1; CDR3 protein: CASSIGTTNEQFF; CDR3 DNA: TGTGCCAGTAGTATAGGAACTACCAATGAGCAGTTCTTC
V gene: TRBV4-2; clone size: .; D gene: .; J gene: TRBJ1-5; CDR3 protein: CASSQGGGLYSNQPQHF; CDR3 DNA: TGTGCCAGCAGCCAAGGTGGGGGTCTGTATAGCAATCAGCCCCAGCATTTT
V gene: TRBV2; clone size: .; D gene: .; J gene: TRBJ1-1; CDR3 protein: CASNGLSTAFF; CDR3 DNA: TGTGCCAGCAACGGGCTTTCCACAGCTTTCTTT
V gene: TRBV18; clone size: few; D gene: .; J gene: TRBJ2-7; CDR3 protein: CASSPRQGPYEQYF; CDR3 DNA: TGTGCCAGCTCACCACGGCAGGGGCCCTACGAGCAGTACTTC
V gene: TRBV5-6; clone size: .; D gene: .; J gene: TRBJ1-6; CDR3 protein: CASSPETGVPLHF; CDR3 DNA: TGTGCCAGCAGCCCCGAAACTGGGGTTCCCCTCCACTTT
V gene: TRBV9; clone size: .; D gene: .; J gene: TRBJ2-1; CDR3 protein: CASSVDTARGEQFF; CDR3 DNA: TGTGCCAGCAGCGTAGACACGGCGAGGGGTGAGCAGTTCTTC
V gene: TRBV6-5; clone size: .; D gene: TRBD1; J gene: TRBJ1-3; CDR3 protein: CASSRQGASGNTIYF; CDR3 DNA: TGTGCCAGCAGTAGACAGGGGGCGAGTGGAAACACCATATATTTT
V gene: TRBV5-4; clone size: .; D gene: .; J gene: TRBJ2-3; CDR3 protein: CASSFGGLDTDTQYF; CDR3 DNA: TGTGCCAGCAGCTTCGGGGGTTTGGACACAGATACGCAGTATTTT
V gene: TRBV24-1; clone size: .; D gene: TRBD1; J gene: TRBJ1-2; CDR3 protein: CATSDGRGPNYGYTF; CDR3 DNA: TGTGCCACCAGTGACGGCAGGGGGCCTAACTATGGCTACACCTTC
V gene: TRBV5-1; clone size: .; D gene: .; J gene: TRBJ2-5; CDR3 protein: CASSFRGGQETQYF; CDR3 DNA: TGCGCCAGCAGCTTTAGAGGGGGCCAAGAGACCCAGTACTTC
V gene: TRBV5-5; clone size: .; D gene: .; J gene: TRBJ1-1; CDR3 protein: CASLLTAMNTEAFF; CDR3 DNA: TGTGCCAGCCTATTAACAGCTATGAACACTGAAGCTTTCTTT
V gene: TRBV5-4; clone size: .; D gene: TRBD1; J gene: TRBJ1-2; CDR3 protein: CASSYGTEYGYTF; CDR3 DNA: TGTGCCAGCAGCTATGGGACAGAGTATGGCTACACCTTC
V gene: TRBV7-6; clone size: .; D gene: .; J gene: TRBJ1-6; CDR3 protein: CASSLARFSINSPLHF; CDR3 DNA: TGTGCCAGCAGCTTAGCACGGTTTTCCATTAATTCACCCCTCCACTTT
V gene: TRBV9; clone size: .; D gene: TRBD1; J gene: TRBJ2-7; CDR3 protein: CASSAGQQAYEQYF; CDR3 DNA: TGTGCCAGCAGCGCGGGACAGCAAGCCTACGAGCAGTACTTC
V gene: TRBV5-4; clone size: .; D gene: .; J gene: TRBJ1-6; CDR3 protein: CASSLAGEVNSPLHF; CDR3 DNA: TGTGCCAGCAGCTTGGCCGGGGAAGTTAATTCACCCCTCCACTTT
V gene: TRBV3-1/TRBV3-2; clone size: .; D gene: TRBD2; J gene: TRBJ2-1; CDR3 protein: CASIGSIAGGLGEQFF; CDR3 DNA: TGTGCCAGCATCGGATCGATAGCGGGGGGGCTCGGTGAGCAGTTCTTC
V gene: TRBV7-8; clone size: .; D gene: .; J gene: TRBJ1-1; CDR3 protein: CASSLYAGNTEAFF; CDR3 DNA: TGTGCCAGCAGCTTATATGCGGGGAACACTGAAGCTTTCTTT
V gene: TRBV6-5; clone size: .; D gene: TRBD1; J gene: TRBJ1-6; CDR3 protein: CASRGTGVGNSPLHF; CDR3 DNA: TGTGCCAGCAGGGGGACAGGGGTAGGTAATTCACCCCTCCACTTT
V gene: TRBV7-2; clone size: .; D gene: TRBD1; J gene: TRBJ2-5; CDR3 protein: CASTTDRGRQETQYF; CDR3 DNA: TGTGCCAGCACTACGGACAGGGGGCGCCAAGAGACCCAGTACTTC
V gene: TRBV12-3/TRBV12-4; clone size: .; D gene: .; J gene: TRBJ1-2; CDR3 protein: CASSRIPNYGYTF; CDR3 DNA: TGTGCCAGCAGCCGAATTCCAAACTATGGCTACACCTTC
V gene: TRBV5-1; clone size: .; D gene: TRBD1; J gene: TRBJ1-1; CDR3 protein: CASTATGLDTEAFF; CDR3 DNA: TGCGCCAGCACCGCGACAGGGCTCGACACTGAAGCTTTCTTT
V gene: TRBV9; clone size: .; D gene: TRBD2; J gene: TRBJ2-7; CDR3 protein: CASSTSGGAAYEQYF; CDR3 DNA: TGTGCCAGCAGCACTAGCGGGGGGGCCGCCTACGAGCAGTACTTC
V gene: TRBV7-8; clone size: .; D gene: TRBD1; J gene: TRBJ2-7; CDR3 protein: CASSLGQGTGEQYF; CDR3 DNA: TGTGCCAGCAGCTTAGGACAGGGTACGGGAGAGCAGTACTTC
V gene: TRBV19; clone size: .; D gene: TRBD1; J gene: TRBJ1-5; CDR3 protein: CASSIGGTGRDQPQHF; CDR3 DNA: TGTGCCAGTAGTATAGGGGGGACAGGGAGGGATCAGCCCCAGCATTTT
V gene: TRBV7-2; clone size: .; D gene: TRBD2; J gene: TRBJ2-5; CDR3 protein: CASSSSGTSGGAKTQYF; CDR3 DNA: TGTGCCAGCAGCTCTTCCGGGACTAGCGGGGGGGCTAAGACCCAGTACTTC
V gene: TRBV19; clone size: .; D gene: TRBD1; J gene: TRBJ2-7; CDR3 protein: CASSVGTGNEQYF; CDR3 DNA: TGTGCCAGTAGTGTCGGGACAGGGAACGAGCAGTACTTC
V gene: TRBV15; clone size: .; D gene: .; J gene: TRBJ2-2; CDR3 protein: CATSRVSAGNTGELFF; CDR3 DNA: TGTGCCACCAGCAGAGTATCGGCAGGGAATACCGGGGAGCTGTTTTTT
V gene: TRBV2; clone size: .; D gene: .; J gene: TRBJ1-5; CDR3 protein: CASSGGAYSNQPQHF; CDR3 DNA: TGTGCCAGCAGTGGGGGGGCTTATAGCAATCAGCCCCAGCATTTT
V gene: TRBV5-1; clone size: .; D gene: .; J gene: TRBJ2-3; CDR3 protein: CASSLKGATSTDTQYF; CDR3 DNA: TGCGCCAGCAGCCTAAAAGGAGCAACTAGCACAGATACGCAGTATTTT
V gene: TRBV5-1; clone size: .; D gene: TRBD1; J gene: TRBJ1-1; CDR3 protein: CASSGDRGALNTEAFF; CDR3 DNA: TGCGCCAGCAGCGGCGACAGGGGGGCCTTGAACACTGAAGCTTTCTTT